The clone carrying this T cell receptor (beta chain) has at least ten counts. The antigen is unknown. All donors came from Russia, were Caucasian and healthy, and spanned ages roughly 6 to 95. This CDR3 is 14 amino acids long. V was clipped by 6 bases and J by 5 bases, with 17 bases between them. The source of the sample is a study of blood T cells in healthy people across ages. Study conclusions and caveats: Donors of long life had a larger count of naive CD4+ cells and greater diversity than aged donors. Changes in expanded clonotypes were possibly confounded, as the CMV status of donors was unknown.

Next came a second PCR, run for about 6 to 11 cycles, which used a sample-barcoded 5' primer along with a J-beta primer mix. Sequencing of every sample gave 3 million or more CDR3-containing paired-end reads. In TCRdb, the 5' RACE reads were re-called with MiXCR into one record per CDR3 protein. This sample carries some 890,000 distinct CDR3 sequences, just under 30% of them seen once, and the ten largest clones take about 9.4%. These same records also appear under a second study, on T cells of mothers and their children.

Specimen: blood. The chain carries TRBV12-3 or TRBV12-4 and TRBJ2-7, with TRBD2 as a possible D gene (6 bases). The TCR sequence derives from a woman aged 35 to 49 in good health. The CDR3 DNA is TGTGCCAGCAGATTTGGACCCGGGAGCCACGAGCAGTACTTC. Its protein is CASRFGPGSHEQYF.